One sample yielded the 27 T cell receptor beta chains listed below, sequenced in a study of regulatory T cells in long-lasting Graves disease. Arm-PCR with iRepertoire HTBI primers amplified the CDR3 regions for these TCR beta libraries. TCRdb called the multiplex PCR reads again in MiXCR, with one record for every CDR3 protein. The sample records 410,000 or so distinct CDR3 sequences, 15% being singletons. As for time point: newly diagnosed GD, antithyroid drugs for less than 3 months. RNA from PBMCs was the source of the TCR library. Separately, the same data were catalogued under a study of T cells in Graves' hyperthyroidism and ophthalmopathy.

Sequences were derived from peripheral blood mononuclear cells (PBMCs), sampled at new diagnosis, from a patient treated with antithyroid drugs. The receptors were sampled from a woman younger than 45 with Graves disease.

The CDR3, as DNA: TGTGCCAGTACCCCCGGGGGAGTTCAAGAGACCCAGTACTTC. Amino acid sequence: CASTPGGVQETQYF. The gene calls are TRBV19 and TRBJ2-5, with D possibly being TRBD2 (6 bases). CDR1 and CDR2 from the germline V gene are LNHDA and SQIVND (reference sequence). V was trimmed by 7 bases and J by 2 bases, leaving 14 bases between them. The CDR3 extends over 14 amino acids.

This clonotype showed up many times. The chain employs TRBV24-1 and TRBJ2-7, with TRBD1 matching 12 bases. Germline lookup yields CDR1 KGHDR and CDR2 SFDVKD. The CDR3 has 13 amino acids. Unmatched junction bases numbered 5, after V lost 9 bases and J lost 6 bases. CDR3 protein: CATAGTGGIEQYF. CDR3 bases: TGTGCCACCGCCGGGACAGGGGGCATCGAGCAGTACTTC.

This clonotype turned up a few times. J is TRBJ1-2 and V is TRBV20-1; D is ambiguous. The V gene lost 6 bases and the J gene lost 5 bases, with 10 bases spanning the gap. This CDR3 has 11 residues. The germline gives CDR1 DFQATT, CDR2 SNEGSKA (reference sequence). The CDR3 nucleotides read TGCAGTGCCAGATTGATATATGGCTACACCTTC. Its translation is CSARLIYGYTF.

This clonotype was detected many times. The genes are TRBV3-1 and TRBJ1-1, with D possibly being TRBD1 (6 bases). Trimming left V 3 bases short and J 4 bases short, with 12 bases between. Germline V lookup: CDR1 LGHDT, CDR2 YNNKEL (reference sequence). There are 14 residues in the CDR3. The CDR3 here is CASSHGGRSTEAFF. CDR3 sequence (DNA): TGTGCCAGCAGCCACGGGGGGCGTAGCACTGAAGCTTTCTTT.

This clonotype was recorded many times. The gene calls are TRBV9 and TRBJ1-3; D call uncertain. The germline CDR1 and CDR2 sequences are SGDLS and YYNGEE. With 0 bases removed from V and 3 bases from J, the gap between germline ends came to 7 bases. CDR3 length equals 14 residues. The CDR3 DNA reads TGTGCCAGCAGCGTAGGCGGAGGTGGAAACACCATATATTTT. This encodes CASSVGGGGNTIYF.

This clonotype appeared many times. The rearrangement joins TRBV29-1 to TRBJ2-1, with 9 bases fitting TRBD2. Germline V gene sequence: CDR1 SQVTM, CDR2 ANQGSEA. J gave up 6 bases and V 3 bases, and 15 bases lay outside the gene matches. The CDR3 spans 17 residues. CDR3 sequence: CSVDAPNLAGAANEQFF. CDR3 nucleotide sequence: TGCAGCGTTGATGCACCGAATTTAGCGGGAGCGGCCAATGAGCAGTTCTTC.

The chain recombines TRBV6-2 or TRBV6-3 with TRBJ1-1, with 7 bases that match TRBD1. J was trimmed by 3 bases and V by 7 bases; bases with no gene match: 8. This CDR3 contains 14 residues. Germline-derived CDR1 and CDR2 are MNHEY and SVGEGT. CDR3 amino acids: CASTRQGGDTEAFF. The CDR3 nucleotides are TGTGCCAGCACCCGACAGGGTGGGGACACTGAAGCTTTCTTT.

This clonotype has more than one count but fewer than ten. The chain carries TRBV7-2 and TRBJ2-2; D assignment may be TRBD1 or TRBD2 (5 bases each). The germline gives CDR1 SGHTA, CDR2 FQGNSA. Trimming left V 0 bases short and J 8 bases short, with 16 bases between. The CDR3 has 16 residues. CDR3 DNA sequence: TGTGCCAGCAGCTTAGCGGGGACGGCCCGAGGAGGGGAGCTGTTTTTT. Translation gives CASSLAGTARGGELFF.

This clonotype was detected many times. The V and J genes are TRBV27 and TRBJ2-5, with D perhaps assigned TRBD1 or TRBD2 (5 bases each). Trimming took off 3 bases at V and 5 bases at J, with 16 bases between the two ends. CDR1 is MNHEY, CDR2 SMNVEV, per germline (reference sequence). This CDR3 is built from 15 residues. Written as DNA, the CDR3 is TGTGCCAGCAGTTTGGGGGTGGCCTCCTGGGAGACCCAGTACTTC. This gives the protein CASSLGVASWETQYF.

This clonotype came up many times. This chain links TRBV3-1 with TRBJ2-7, with unresolved D. With 1 base removed from V and 6 bases from J, the gap between germline ends came to 22 bases. The CDR3 runs 17 residues. Germline values: CDR1 LGHDT, CDR2 YNNKEL (reference sequence). The CDR3 DNA sequence: TGTGCCAGCAGCCAAGTAGGTAGAGGAGCGAGGACCTCCGAGCAGTACTTC. Translating gives CASSQVGRGARTSEQYF.

V and J are TRBV20-1 and TRBJ1-6; tentative D call: TRBD1 (5 bases). The germline CDR1 and CDR2 sequences are DFQATT and SNEGSKA (reference sequence). The germline V and J ends were trimmed by 0 bases and 18 bases, with 21 bases remaining between them. CDR3 length: 14 residues. The CDR3 reads CSARDHQGVYSPHF. CDR3 nucleotide sequence: TGCAGTGCTAGAGATCATCAAGGGGTTTATTCCCCCCACTTT.

The chain has TRBV24-1 and TRBJ2-2, with D maybe TRBD1 (6 bases). The CDR3 runs 13 residues. V was pared by 9 bases and J by 1 base, with 8 bases between. Germline CDR1 KGHDR, CDR2 SFDVKD. CDR3 protein: CATETGNTGELFF. CDR3 bases: TGTGCCACCGAGACAGGGAACACCGGGGAGCTGTTTTTT.

This clonotype was picked up many times. V is TRBV11-1 and J is TRBJ2-3; D uncertain. The germline gives CDR1 SGHAT, CDR2 FQDESV (reference sequence). V gave up 8 bases and J gave up 2 bases, with 17 bases separating them. This CDR3 has 15 residues. This CDR3 is CASRVGQTLTDTQYF. CDR3 in DNA: TGTGCCAGCCGGGTAGGGCAGACCCTCACAGATACGCAGTATTTT.

The rearrangement joins TRBV4-2 to TRBJ1-1; weak D call: TRBD1 (6 bases). CDR1 and CDR2 (germline): LGHNA, YNFKEQ. The CDR3 is 14 residues long. Trimming shortened V by 2 bases and J by 8 bases, and 15 bases separated the two germline ends. In nucleotides, the CDR3 is TGTGCCAGCAGCCAATCGGACAGAAAGTTGGAAGCTTTCTTT. Residues: CASSQSDRKLEAFF.

This clonotype was seen only a few times. The chain couples TRBV9 to TRBJ2-1, with 12 positions matching TRBD2. With 4 bases clipped from V and 9 bases from J, the junction kept 11 bases outside the gene matches. This CDR3 spans 16 amino acids. The germline V gene encodes CDR1 SGDLS and CDR2 YYNGEE. For the CDR3, the DNA is TGTGCCAGCAGCAAACCGGGACTAGCGGGTTTGGGTGAGCAGTTCTTC. It translates to CASSKPGLAGLGEQFF.

In its sample, this clonotype was seen many times. J is TRBJ2-7 and V is TRBV7-2; tentatively, D is TRBD2 (5 bases). Germline assignment: CDR1 SGHTA and CDR2 FQGNSA. V was shortened by 4 bases and J by 3 bases, with 13 bases between the two germline ends. There are 14 residues in the CDR3. The CDR3 spells CASSSTSSGYEQYF. The CDR3 DNA is TGTGCCAGCAGCTCAACTAGTTCGGGCTACGAGCAGTACTTC.

In its sample, this clonotype was seen many times. The chain is built from TRBV11-3 and TRBJ2-4; TRBD2 aligns across 8 bases. CDR3 size: 16 residues. Germline V gene lookup returns CDR1 SGHNT and CDR2 YENEEA. The V and J ends lost 1 base and 4 bases, in that order; junction bases with no gene match: 6. The CDR3 reads CASSLGAGGPKNIQYF. DNA of the CDR3: TGTGCCAGCAGCTTAGGCGCGGGGGGCCCAAAAAACATTCAGTACTTC.

This clonotype was seen only a few times. The chain is built from TRBV20-1 and TRBJ2-3, with D perhaps matching TRBD2 (5 bases). This CDR3 comprises 14 residues. The V end was cut by 0 bases, the J end by 4 bases, with 11 bases between. The germline gives CDR1 DFQATT, CDR2 SNEGSKA (reference sequence). The CDR3 reads CSARDQGRADTQYF. In nucleotides, the CDR3 is TGCAGTGCTAGAGATCAAGGGCGGGCAGATACGCAGTATTTT.

This clonotype was seen many times. CDR3 residues: CSARDIDREYEQYF. The CDR3 bases are TGCAGTGCTAGAGATATCGACCGGGAGTACGAGCAGTACTTC. The chain carries TRBV20-1 and TRBJ2-7, with a tentative D call TRBD2 (6 bases). CDR3 length equals 14 residues. The germline V and J ends were trimmed by 0 bases and 4 bases, with 13 bases remaining between them. Germline V gives CDR1 DFQATT, CDR2 SNEGSKA (reference sequence).

This clonotype was seen many times. The V and J genes are TRBV6-1 and TRBJ2-7; D might be TRBD2 (5 bases). CDR3 size: 15 residues. Germline V lookup: CDR1 MNHNS, CDR2 SASEGT. Trimming cost V 4 bases and J 3 bases, with 16 bases left between them. CDR3 sequence reads: CASSALRDILYEQYF. In DNA, the CDR3 is TGTGCCAGCAGTGCCCTCCGGGATATCCTCTACGAGCAGTACTTC.

In this sample, this clonotype turned up many times. The genes are TRBV11-1 and TRBJ2-7; 8 nucleotides agree with TRBD1. Trimming removed 5 bases from V and 3 bases from J; junction bases left unmatched: 9. This CDR3 spans 15 amino acids. Germline V gene sequence: CDR1 SGHAT, CDR2 FQDESV (reference sequence). The CDR3 sequence is CASSKNRGMYYEQYF. The CDR3 nucleotides read TGTGCCAGCAGCAAGAACAGGGGGATGTACTACGAGCAGTACTTC.

There are many counts of this clonotype. The J gene is TRBJ1-2, the V gene TRBV20-1; no firm D call. The germline V and J ends were trimmed by 1 base and 2 bases, with 11 bases remaining between them. The germline CDR1 and CDR2 sequences are DFQATT and SNEGSKA (reference sequence). The CDR3 extends over 14 amino acids. The CDR3 DNA follows: TGCAGTGCTAGAGCCCTCATGGCCAACTATGGCTACACCTTC. Its translation is CSARALMANYGYTF.

This clonotype came up many times. This chain joins TRBV6-2 or TRBV6-3 and TRBJ1-5, with D possibly matching TRBD1 (5 bases). V was cut by 5 bases and J by 3 bases, with 17 bases left in between. The CDR3 is made up of 16 amino acids. Germline values: CDR1 MNHEY, CDR2 SVGEGT. The CDR3 DNA reads TGTGCCAGCAGTCGGACGCTAACGGACAACAATCAGCCCCAGCATTTT. Translating gives CASSRTLTDNNQPQHF.

There are many counts of this clonotype. The rearrangement links TRBV4-1 to TRBJ1-2; D is undetermined. V was cut by 2 bases and J by 1 base, with 11 bases left in between. CDR1 is MGHRA and CDR2 is YSYEKL in the germline V gene. The CDR3 has 15 residues. Written as DNA, the CDR3 is TGCGCCAGCAGCCAACCGATGATGGGTAACTATGGCTACACCTTC. This sequence encodes CASSQPMMGNYGYTF.

This clonotype was found many times. The rearrangement uses TRBV20-1 and TRBJ1-1, with a weak D call TRBD1 (6 bases). Trimming left V 3 bases short and J 1 base short, with 9 bases between. This CDR3 has 13 residues. Germline V gene sequence: CDR1 DFQATT, CDR2 SNEGSKA (reference sequence). CDR3 in amino acids: CSASRQENTEAFF. The CDR3 DNA sequence: TGCAGTGCTAGTAGACAGGAGAACACTGAAGCTTTCTTT.

This clonotype was found many times. V is TRBV3-1 and J is TRBJ1-2; TRBD1 is a possible D gene (6 bases). V lost 5 bases, J lost 4 bases, and 8 bases lay in between. Germline-derived CDR1 and CDR2 are LGHDT and YNNKEL (reference sequence). The CDR3 runs 12 residues. CDR3 in amino acids: CASSIQGYGYTF. Written as DNA, the CDR3 is TGTGCCAGCAGCATACAGGGCTATGGCTACACCTTC.

This clonotype was picked up a small number of times. The chain uses TRBV4-1 and TRBJ2-7; TRBD1 aligns across 12 bases. The CDR3 length is 16 residues. Losses at the gene ends were 0 bases for V and 2 bases for J; bases not matched to a gene: 2. Germline CDR1 reads MGHRA; CDR2 reads YSYEKL. DNA for the CDR3: TGCGCCAGCAGCCAAGAGGGGACAGGGGGCGCCTACGAGCAGTACTTC. Translation gives CASSQEGTGGAYEQYF.